Below, 11 T cell receptor beta chains from the same sample are listed, as sequenced in a study of shared clonotypes between healthy human individuals. Profiling relied on immunoSEQ multiplex PCR, and the TCRdb table lists in-frame clones only, not all of them. The table shows hundreds of thousands of clones, with around 77% occurring only once. The sequencing sample was made of PBMCs. The receptors were sampled from a woman aged 35 to 49 in good health. Some clones in this sample may be carry-over from other donors' samples.

This chain joins TRBV6-1 and TRBJ1-4; 7 bases match TRBD1. CDR1 MNHNS and CDR2 SASEGT come from the germline V gene. The CDR3 contains 15 residues. V shed 6 bases and J 4 bases; nucleotides not matched to a gene: 8. This chain's CDR3 is CASSGKGTDNEKLFF. The DNA of the CDR3 is TGTGCCAGCAGCGGGAAAGGGACAGATAATGAAAAACTGTTTTTT.

The sample holds many counts of this clone. The CDR3 loop reads CATGTSGTGEQYF. The CDR3 DNA sequence: TGTGCCACCGGGACTAGCGGGACCGGCGAGCAGTACTTC. The V and J genes are TRBV10-3 and TRBJ2-7, with 13 bases fitting TRBD2. This CDR3 has 13 residues. CDR1 is ENHRY and CDR2 is SYGVKD in the germline V gene. J gave up 6 bases and V 10 bases, and 6 bases lay outside the gene matches.

The V call is TRBV7-9, the J call TRBJ2-3; D tentatively fits TRBD1 or TRBD2 (5 bases each). This CDR3 is built from 13 residues. Germline V gives CDR1 SEHNR, CDR2 FQNEAQ (reference sequence). V lost 3 bases and J lost 10, with 14 bases in between. The CDR3 DNA reads as TGTGCCAGCAGCTTCACTTCGCAGGGAGCGCAGTATTTT. Translation: CASSFTSQGAQYF.

The V call is TRBV11-3, the J call TRBJ2-1, with D tentatively TRBD2 (6 bases). Per the germline V gene, CDR1 is SGHNT and CDR2 is YENEEA. The V gene lost 1 base and the J gene lost 7 bases, with 17 bases spanning the gap. There are 16 residues in the CDR3. In nucleotides, the CDR3 is TGTGCCAGCAGCTTAGGACACGGGACGGCGGGGAATGAGCAGTTCTTC. This translates into CASSLGHGTAGNEQFF.

The rearrangement uses TRBV6-6 and TRBJ1-2; TRBD1 matches at 7 bases. V trimming: 6 bases; J trimming: 6 bases; junction bases outside the gene matches: 13. The CDR3 is 15 amino acids. From germline, CDR1 is MNHNY and CDR2 SVGAGI (reference sequence). The CDR3 sequence: CASSPPLQGTHGYTF. The CDR3 region has the DNA TGTGCCAGCAGCCCACCCTTACAGGGGACCCATGGCTACACCTTC.

The rearrangement uses TRBV11-2 and TRBJ2-1; TRBD2 aligns across 10 bases. The CDR3 runs to 17 residues. Germline loops: CDR1 SGHAT, CDR2 FQNNGV. With V trimmed by 0 bases and J by 6 bases, 8 bases remained unmatched. The DNA of the CDR3 is TGTGCCAGCAGCTTAGATGCCGTAGCGGGAGGCCTCAATGAGCAGTTCTTC. Its protein is CASSLDAVAGGLNEQFF.

This clone is medium-sized within its sample. The same CDR3 arises from other DNA sequences in this sample as well. The chain recombines TRBV6-1 with TRBJ2-7, with 11 bases lining up with TRBD2. This CDR3 comprises 15 residues. Germline assignment: CDR1 MNHNS and CDR2 SASEGT. Trimming removed 8 bases from V and 1 base from J; junction bases left unmatched: 7. The CDR3 DNA follows: TGTGCCAGCGAAGGAACTAGCGGGAGTTCCTACGAGCAGTACTTC. Amino acids: CASEGTSGSSYEQYF.

CDR3 sequence reads: CASSQDFGGGPSEQYF. As DNA, the CDR3 is TGTGCCAGCAGCCAAGATTTCGGGGGAGGGCCCTCTGAGCAGTACTTC. This chain uses TRBV4-2 with TRBJ2-7; 7 nucleotides line up with TRBD2. J was trimmed by 7 bases and V by 0 bases; bases with no gene match: 12. Germline V CDR1 and CDR2: LGHNA, YNFKEQ. The CDR3 runs 16 residues.

The chain has TRBV28 and TRBJ2-5; D tentatively reads TRBD1 or TRBD2 (5 bases each). V was trimmed by 6 bases and J by 1 base, leaving 12 bases between them. The CDR3 spans 14 residues. Germline CDR1 is MDHEN and CDR2 is SYDVKM. The CDR3 loop is CASSSGTAQETQYF. CDR3 sequence (DNA): TGTGCCAGCAGCTCTGGGACGGCCCAAGAGACCCAGTACTTC.

The chain links TRBV14 to TRBJ2-5; D remains unclear. The V gene lost 1 base and the J gene lost 11 bases, with 5 bases spanning the gap. The CDR3 contains 10 residues. Germline CDR1 reads SGHDN; CDR2 reads FVKESK. CDR3 DNA: TGTGCCAGCAGCCAAGCTTGGCAGTACTTC. Residues: CASSQAWQYF.

This clone was detected ten times or more. Other DNA variants within this sample encode the same CDR3. V is TRBV2 and J is TRBJ2-7, with 12 bases identical to TRBD2. V dropped 4 bases and J dropped 5; count of bases not matched to a gene: 6. Germline values: CDR1 SNHLY, CDR2 FYNNEI. The CDR3 contains 15 residues. CDR3 sequence: CASSVLAGGFDEQYF. The DNA for the CDR3 is TGTGCCAGCAGTGTCCTAGCGGGAGGGTTCGACGAGCAGTACTTC. The full variable domain, in which reference TRBV2 and TRBJ2-7 provide the parts outside the CDR3, is EPEVTQTPSHQVTQMGQEVILRCVPISNHLYFYWYRQILGQKVEFLVSFYNNEISEKSEIFDDQFSVERPDGSNFTLKIRSTKLEDSAMYFCASSVLAGGFDEQYFGPGTRLTVT.